Listed here are 10 T cell receptor beta chains from one sample, sequenced in a study of response to subunit inactivated influenza vaccine. TCRdb called the RT-PCR reads again in MiXCR, with one record for every CDR3 protein. The sample consists of under 750,000 distinct CDR3 sequences, over 9.5% of them appearing once. The specimen was PBMCs from blood, collected on the day of vaccination. Receptors were obtained from a man aged 45-65 years who received an inactivated influenza vaccine.

The table lists this clonotype with a few counts. The genes are TRBV20-1 and TRBJ2-3; 11 nucleotides line up with TRBD1. Germline V CDR1 and CDR2: DFQATT, SNEGSKA (reference sequence). Trimming removed 1 base from V and 2 bases from J; junction bases left unmatched: 11. CDR3 size: 18 residues. As DNA, the CDR3 is TGCAGTGCTAGAGCCGATTGGACAGGGGGCGAGATCACAGATACGCAGTATTTT. This codes for CSARADWTGGEITDTQYF.

This clonotype was counted between two and nine times. V and J are TRBV10-2 and TRBJ2-1; no reliable D call. The germline V gene encodes CDR1 WSHSY and CDR2 SAAADI. This CDR3 comprises 14 residues. Trimming left V 5 bases short and J 5 bases short, with 13 bases between. The CDR3 DNA follows: TGCGCCAGCAGTATACTACCCGGCAACAATGAGCAGTTCTTC. Protein product: CASSILPGNNEQFF.

This clonotype was counted between two and nine times. This sequence joins TRBV5-1 and TRBJ2-7, with 8 bases that match TRBD2. This CDR3 is built from 15 residues. Trimming took 0 bases from V and 1 from J; bases not matched to a gene: 3. Germline V gene sequence: CDR1 SGHRS, CDR2 YFSETQ. The CDR3: CASSLGTSRSYEQYF. The CDR3 region has the DNA TGCGCCAGCAGCTTGGGGACTAGCAGATCCTACGAGCAGTACTTC.

In this sample, this clonotype turned up many times. The chain combines TRBV12-3 or TRBV12-4 with TRBJ2-1, with D perhaps matching TRBD2 (6 bases). V shed 5 bases and J shed 9 bases, with 17 bases lying between them. The CDR3 is 14 residues long. The CDR3, as DNA: TGTGCCAGCAGTCCGGACTACCTGAGGGGTGAGCAGTTCTTC. Translated, it gives CASSPDYLRGEQFF.

This clonotype was observed at least ten times. The chain is built from TRBV4-2 and TRBJ1-5; unclear D gene. Germline CDR1 and CDR2: LGHNA and YNFKEQ. V lost 4 bases and J 6 bases, leaving 10 bases between the germline ends. The CDR3 runs 13 residues. CDR3 DNA: TGTGCCAGCAGCCCCTCCGGTGGTCAGCCCCAGCATTTT. The encoded protein is CASSPSGGQPQHF.

The CDR3 here is CASSPGLAGESGAKNIQYF. CDR3 nucleotide sequence: TGCGCCAGCAGCCCTGGACTAGCGGGAGAGAGTGGGGCCAAAAACATTCAGTACTTC. The V gene is TRBV5-1, the J gene TRBJ2-4; 13 nucleotides line up with TRBD2. V shed 4 bases and J 1 base; nucleotides not matched to a gene: 11. The germline gives CDR1 SGHRS, CDR2 YFSETQ. CDR3 length: 19 residues. Variable domain in full (rest from reference TRBV5-1 and TRBJ2-4): KAGVTQTPRYLIKTRGQQVTLSCSPISGHRSVSWYQQTPGQGLQFLFEYFSETQRNKGNFPGRFSGRQFSNSRSEMNVSTLELGDSALYLCASSPGLAGESGAKNIQYFGAGTRLSVL.

This clonotype was observed a few times. The chain carries TRBV14 and TRBJ2-3, with D possibly matching TRBD1 (5 bases). Germline V lookup: CDR1 SGHDN, CDR2 FVKESK. V gave up 4 bases and J gave up 1 base, with 12 bases separating them. The CDR3 contains 15 residues. CDR3 amino acids: CASSRRGDRTDTQYF. Written as DNA, the CDR3 is TGTGCCAGCAGCCGAAGGGGCGACCGCACAGATACGCAGTATTTT.

The chain joins TRBV11-1 to TRBJ2-6; D call uncertain. Germline lookup yields CDR1 SGHAT and CDR2 FQDESV (reference sequence). The CDR3 covers 18 residues. V was clipped by 2 bases and J by 0 bases, with 14 bases between them. CDR3 sequence (DNA): TGTGCCAGCAGCTTATTGGAAATATATTACTCTGGGGCCAACGTCCTGACTTTC. This gives the protein CASSLLEIYYSGANVLTF. The variable domain in full, completed from reference TRBV11-1 and TRBJ2-6, reads EAEVAQSPRYKITEKSQAVAFWCDPISGHATLYWYRQILGQGPELLVQFQDESVVDDSQLPKDRFSAERLKGVDSTLKIQPAELGDSAMYLCASSLLEIYYSGANVLTFGAGSRLTVL.

This clonotype has more than one count but fewer than ten. CDR3 protein: CASSEGPRGGQFF. The CDR3 DNA follows: TGTGCCAGCAGCGAGGGGCCCCGCGGGGGGCAGTTCTTC. The rearrangement joins TRBV25-1 to TRBJ2-1; TRBD2 agrees at 7 bases. Germline CDR1 reads MGHDK; CDR2 reads SYGVNS. The CDR3 runs to 13 residues. Trimming took 6 bases from V and 12 from J; bases not matched to a gene: 11.

There are many counts of this clonotype. The V call is TRBV29-1, the J call TRBJ2-3, with D unclear. With 6 bases removed from V and 3 bases from J, the gap between germline ends came to 4 bases. The CDR3 has 10 residues. Germline V gene sequence: CDR1 SQVTM, CDR2 ANQGSEA. The CDR3 region has the DNA TGCAGCGTCCCAACAGATACGCAGTATTTT. Amino acids: CSVPTDTQYF.